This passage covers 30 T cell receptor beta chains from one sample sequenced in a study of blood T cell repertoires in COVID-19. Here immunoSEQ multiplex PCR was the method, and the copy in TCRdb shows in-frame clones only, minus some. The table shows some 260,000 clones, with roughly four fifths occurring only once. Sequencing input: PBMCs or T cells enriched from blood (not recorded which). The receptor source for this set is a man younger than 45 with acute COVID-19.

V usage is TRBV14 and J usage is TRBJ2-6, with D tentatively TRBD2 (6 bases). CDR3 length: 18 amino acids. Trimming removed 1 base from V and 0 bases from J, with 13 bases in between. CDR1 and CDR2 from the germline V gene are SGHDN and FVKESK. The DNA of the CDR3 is TGTGCCAGCAGCCAAGGGGGGGACCTAACCTCTGGGGCCAACGTCCTGACTTTC. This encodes CASSQGGDLTSGANVLTF. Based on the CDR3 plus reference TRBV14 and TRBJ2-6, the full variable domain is EAGVTQFPSHSVIEKGQTVTLRCDPISGHDNLYWYRRVMGKEIKFLLHFVKESKQDESGMPNNRFLAERTGGTYSTLKVQPAELEDSGVYFCASSQGGDLTSGANVLTFGAGSRLTVL.

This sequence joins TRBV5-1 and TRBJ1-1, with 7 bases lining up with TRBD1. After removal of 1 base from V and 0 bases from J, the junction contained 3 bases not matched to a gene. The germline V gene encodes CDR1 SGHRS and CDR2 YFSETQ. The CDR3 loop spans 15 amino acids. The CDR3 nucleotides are TGCGCCAGCAGCTTGTCCACAGGGGTGAACACTGAAGCTTTCTTT. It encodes CASSLSTGVNTEAFF.

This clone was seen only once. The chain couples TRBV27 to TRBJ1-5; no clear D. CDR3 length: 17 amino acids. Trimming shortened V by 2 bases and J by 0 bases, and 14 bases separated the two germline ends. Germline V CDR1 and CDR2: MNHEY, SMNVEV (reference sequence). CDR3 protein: CASSLSGGRYSNQPQHF. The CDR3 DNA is TGTGCCAGCAGTTTAAGTGGTGGCAGGTATAGCAATCAGCCCCAGCATTTT.

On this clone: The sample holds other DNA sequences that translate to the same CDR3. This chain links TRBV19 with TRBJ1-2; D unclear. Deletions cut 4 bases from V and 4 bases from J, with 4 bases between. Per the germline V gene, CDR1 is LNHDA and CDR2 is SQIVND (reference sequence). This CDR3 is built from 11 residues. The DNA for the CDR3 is TGTGCCAGTAGTACCGGCTATGGCTACACCTTC. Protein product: CASSTGYGYTF.

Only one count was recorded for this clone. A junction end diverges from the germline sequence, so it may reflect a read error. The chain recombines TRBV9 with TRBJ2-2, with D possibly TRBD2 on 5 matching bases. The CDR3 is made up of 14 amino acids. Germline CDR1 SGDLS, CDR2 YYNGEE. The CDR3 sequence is CASSPHLEHRGAVF. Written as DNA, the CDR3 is TGTGCCAGCAGCCCCCACCTCGAACACCGGGGAGCTGTTTTT.

In DNA form, the CDR3 reads TGTGCCAGCAGCAAACGGGACAATAATTCACCCCTCCACTTT. Translation: CASSKRDNNSPLHF. This chain joins TRBV21-1 and TRBJ1-6; the D call TRBD1 from the table was never checked on the DNA. TRBV21-1 is reported as a pseudogene. The CDR3 length is 14 residues.

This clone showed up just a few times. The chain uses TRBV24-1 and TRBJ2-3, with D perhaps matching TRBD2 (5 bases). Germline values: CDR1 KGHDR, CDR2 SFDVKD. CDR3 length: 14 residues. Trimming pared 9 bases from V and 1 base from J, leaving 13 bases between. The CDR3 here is CATSPPAGTDTQYF. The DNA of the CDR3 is TGTGCCACCTCGCCCCCAGCGGGCACAGATACGCAGTATTTT.

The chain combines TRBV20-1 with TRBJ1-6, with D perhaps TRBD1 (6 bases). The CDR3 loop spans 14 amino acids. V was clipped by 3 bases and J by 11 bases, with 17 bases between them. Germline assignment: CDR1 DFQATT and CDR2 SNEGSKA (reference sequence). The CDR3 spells CSASGQGSGAPLHF. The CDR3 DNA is TGCAGTGCTAGTGGCCAGGGGTCAGGGGCACCCCTCCACTTT.

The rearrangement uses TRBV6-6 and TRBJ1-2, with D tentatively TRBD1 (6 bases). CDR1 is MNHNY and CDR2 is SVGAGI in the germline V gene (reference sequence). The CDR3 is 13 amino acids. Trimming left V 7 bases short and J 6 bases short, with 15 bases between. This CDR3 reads CASITPTGNGYTF. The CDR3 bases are TGTGCCAGCATCACACCAACAGGGAATGGCTACACCTTC.

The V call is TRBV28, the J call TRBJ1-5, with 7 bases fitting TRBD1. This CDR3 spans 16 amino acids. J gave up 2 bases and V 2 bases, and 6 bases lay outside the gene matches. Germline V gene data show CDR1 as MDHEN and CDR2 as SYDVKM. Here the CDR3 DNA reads TGTGCCAGCAGTTTAGACCAGGGGGTGGGCAATCAGCCCCAGCATTTT. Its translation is CASSLDQGVGNQPQHF.

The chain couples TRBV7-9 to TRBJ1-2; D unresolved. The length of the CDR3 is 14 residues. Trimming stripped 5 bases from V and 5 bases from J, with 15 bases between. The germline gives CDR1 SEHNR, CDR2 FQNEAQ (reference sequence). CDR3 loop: CASSPVGVGYGYTF. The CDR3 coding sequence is TGTGCCAGCAGCCCAGTCGGGGTCGGGTATGGCTACACCTTC.

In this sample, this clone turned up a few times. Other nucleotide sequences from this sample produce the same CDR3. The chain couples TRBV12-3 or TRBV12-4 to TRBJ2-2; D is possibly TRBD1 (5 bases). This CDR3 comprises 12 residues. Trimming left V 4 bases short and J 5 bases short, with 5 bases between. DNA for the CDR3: TGTGCCAGCAGTTCAGGGACCGGGGAGCTGTTTTTT. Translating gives CASSSGTGELFF.

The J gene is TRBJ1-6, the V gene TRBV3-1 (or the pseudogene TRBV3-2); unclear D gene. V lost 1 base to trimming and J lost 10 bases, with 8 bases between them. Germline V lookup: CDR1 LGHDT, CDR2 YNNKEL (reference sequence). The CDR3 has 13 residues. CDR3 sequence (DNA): TGTGCCAGCAGCCAAGCTAACGGGTCACCCCTCCACTTT. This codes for CASSQANGSPLHF.

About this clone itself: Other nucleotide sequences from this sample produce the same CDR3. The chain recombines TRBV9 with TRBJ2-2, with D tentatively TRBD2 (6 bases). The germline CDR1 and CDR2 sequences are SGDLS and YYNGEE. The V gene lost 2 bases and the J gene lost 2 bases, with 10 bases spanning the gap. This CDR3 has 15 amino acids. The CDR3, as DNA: TGTGCCAGCAGCGTCGGCGGGACCAACACCGGGGAGCTGTTTTTT. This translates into CASSVGGTNTGELFF.

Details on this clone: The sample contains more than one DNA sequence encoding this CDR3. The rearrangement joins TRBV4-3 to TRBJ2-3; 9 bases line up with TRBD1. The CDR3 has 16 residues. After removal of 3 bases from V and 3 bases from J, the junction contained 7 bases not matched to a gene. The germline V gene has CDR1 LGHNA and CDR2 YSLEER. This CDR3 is CASSQDRDRVTDTQYF. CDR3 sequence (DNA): TGCGCCAGCAGCCAGGACCGGGACAGGGTGACAGATACGCAGTATTTT.

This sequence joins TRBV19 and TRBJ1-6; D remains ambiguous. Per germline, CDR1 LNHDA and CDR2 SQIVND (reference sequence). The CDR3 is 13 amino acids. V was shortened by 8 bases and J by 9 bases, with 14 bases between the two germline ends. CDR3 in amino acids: CASSKGAGSPLHF. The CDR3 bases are TGTGCCAGTTCCAAAGGCGCGGGTTCACCCCTCCACTTT.

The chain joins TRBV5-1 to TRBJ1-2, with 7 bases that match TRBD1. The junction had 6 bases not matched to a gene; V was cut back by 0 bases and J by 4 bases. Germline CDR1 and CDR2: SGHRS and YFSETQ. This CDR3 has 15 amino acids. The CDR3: CASSLDGAGGYGYTF. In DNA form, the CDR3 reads TGCGCCAGCAGCTTGGACGGGGCAGGGGGCTATGGCTACACCTTC.

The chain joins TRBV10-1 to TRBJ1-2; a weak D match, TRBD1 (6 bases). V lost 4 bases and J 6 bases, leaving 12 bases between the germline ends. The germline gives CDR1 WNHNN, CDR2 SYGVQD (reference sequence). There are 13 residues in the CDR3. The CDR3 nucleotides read TGCGCCAGCAGTGTGACAGGAACGAATGGCTACACCTTC. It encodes CASSVTGTNGYTF.

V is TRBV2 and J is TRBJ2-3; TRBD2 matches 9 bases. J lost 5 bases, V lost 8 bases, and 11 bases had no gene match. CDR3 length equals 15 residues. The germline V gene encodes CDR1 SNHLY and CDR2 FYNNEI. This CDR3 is CASSPSSGGGDTQYF. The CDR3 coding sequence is TGTGCCAGCTCCCCGAGTAGCGGGGGAGGAGATACGCAGTATTTT. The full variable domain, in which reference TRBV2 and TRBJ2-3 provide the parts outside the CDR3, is EPEVTQTPSHQVTQMGQEVILRCVPISNHLYFYWYRQILGQKVEFLVSFYNNEISEKSEIFDDQFSVERPDGSNFTLKIRSTKLEDSAMYFCASSPSSGGGDTQYFGPGTRLTVL.

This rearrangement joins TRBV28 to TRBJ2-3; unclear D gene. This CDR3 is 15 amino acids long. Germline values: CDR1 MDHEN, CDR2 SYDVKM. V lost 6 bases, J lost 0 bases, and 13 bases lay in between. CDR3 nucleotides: TGTGCCAGCAGCCTAATAACCTCTAGCACAGATACGCAGTATTTT. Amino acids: CASSLITSSTDTQYF.

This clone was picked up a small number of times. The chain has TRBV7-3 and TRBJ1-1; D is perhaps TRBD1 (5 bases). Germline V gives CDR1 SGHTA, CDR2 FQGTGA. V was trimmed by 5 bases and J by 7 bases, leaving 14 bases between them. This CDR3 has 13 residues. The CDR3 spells CASSQLGGGEAFF. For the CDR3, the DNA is TGTGCCAGCAGCCAACTCGGGGGTGGTGAAGCTTTCTTT. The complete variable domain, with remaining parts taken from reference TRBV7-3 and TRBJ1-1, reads GAGVSQTPSNKVTEKGKYVELRCDPISGHTALYWYRQSLGQGPEFLIYFQGTGAADDSGLPNDRFFAVRPEGSVSTLKIQRTERGDSAVYLCASSQLGGGEAFFGQGTRLTVV.

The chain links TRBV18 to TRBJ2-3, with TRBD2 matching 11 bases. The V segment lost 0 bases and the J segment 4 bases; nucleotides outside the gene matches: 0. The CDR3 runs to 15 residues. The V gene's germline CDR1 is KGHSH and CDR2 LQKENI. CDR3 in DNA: TGTGCCAGCTCACCACCACTAGCGGGAGCAGATACGCAGTATTTT. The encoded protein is CASSPPLAGADTQYF.

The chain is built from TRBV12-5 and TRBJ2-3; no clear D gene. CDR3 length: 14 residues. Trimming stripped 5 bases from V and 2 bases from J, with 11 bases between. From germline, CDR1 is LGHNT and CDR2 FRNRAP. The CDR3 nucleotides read TGTGCTAGTGGTATTGGAGCTAACACAGATACGCAGTATTTT. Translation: CASGIGANTDTQYF.

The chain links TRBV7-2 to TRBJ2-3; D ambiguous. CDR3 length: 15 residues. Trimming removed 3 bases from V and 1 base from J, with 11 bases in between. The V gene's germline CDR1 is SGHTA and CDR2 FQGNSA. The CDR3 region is CASSFNPQGTDTQYF. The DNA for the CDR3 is TGTGCCAGCAGCTTCAATCCCCAGGGCACAGATACGCAGTATTTT.

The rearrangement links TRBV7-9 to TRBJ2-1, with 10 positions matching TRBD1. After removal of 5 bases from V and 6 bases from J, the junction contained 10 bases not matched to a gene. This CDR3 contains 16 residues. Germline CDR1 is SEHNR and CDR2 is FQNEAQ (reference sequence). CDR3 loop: CASSRLGTGVSNEQFF. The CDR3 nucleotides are TGTGCCAGCAGCCGGCTCGGGACAGGGGTAAGCAATGAGCAGTTCTTC.

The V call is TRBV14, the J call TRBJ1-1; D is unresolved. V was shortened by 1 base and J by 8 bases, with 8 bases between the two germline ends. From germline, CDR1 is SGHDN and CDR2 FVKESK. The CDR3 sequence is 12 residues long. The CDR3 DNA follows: TGTGCCAGCAGCCAAGCCTGGAGGGAAGCTTTCTTT. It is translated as CASSQAWREAFF. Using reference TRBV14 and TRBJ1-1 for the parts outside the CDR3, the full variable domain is EAGVTQFPSHSVIEKGQTVTLRCDPISGHDNLYWYRRVMGKEIKFLLHFVKESKQDESGMPNNRFLAERTGGTYSTLKVQPAELEDSGVYFCASSQAWREAFFGQGTRLTVV.

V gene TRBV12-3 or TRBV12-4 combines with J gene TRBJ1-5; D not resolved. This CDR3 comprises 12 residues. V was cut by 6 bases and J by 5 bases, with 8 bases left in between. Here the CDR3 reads CASRTGYQPQHF. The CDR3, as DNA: TGTGCCAGCAGGACTGGGTATCAGCCCCAGCATTTT.

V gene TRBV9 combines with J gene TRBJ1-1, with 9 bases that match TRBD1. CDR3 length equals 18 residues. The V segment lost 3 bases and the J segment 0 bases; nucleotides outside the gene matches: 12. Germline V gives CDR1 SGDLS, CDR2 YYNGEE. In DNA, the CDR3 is TGTGCCAGCAGCGCCAACCCAGTAGGACAGGGGATGAACACTGAAGCTTTCTTT. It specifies CASSANPVGQGMNTEAFF.

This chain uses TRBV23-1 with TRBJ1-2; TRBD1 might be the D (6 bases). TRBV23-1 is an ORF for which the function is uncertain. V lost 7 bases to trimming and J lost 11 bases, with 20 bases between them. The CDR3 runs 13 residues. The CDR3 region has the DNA TGCGCCAGCACGGACAGCTTTCTATGGAAGTACACCTTC. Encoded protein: CASTDSFLWKYTF.

CDR3: CSVEGRARLYEQFF. CDR3 DNA: TGCAGCGTTGAAGGTCGAGCGAGACTATATGAGCAGTTCTTC. This rearrangement joins TRBV29-1 to TRBJ2-1; tentatively, D is TRBD2 (5 bases). The V and J ends lost 1 base and 8 bases respectively, with 15 bases between them. The V gene's germline CDR1 is SQVTM and CDR2 ANQGSEA. The CDR3 is 14 amino acids.